This T cell receptor beta chain originates from a study of blood T cell repertoires in COVID-19. Overall study context: Donors in the United States, Italy and Spain gave samples during acute or convalescent COVID-19. The analysed material was cDNA or gDNA that came from T cells, B-cell-depleted T cells, or PBMCs.

The V gene end was trimmed by 3 bases and the J gene end by 1 base; junction bases not matched to a gene: 12. Germline CDR1 reads KGHSH; CDR2 reads LQKENI. The CDR3 covers 18 residues. Measured with immunoSEQ multiplex PCR; TCRdb has only the in-frame clones, and not every one. The data contain just over 200,000 clones, about 78% of them seen just once; the ten biggest clones take up 4.5% to 7%. This TCR was recovered from an older woman with acute or convalescent COVID-19. The sample consisted of peripheral blood. The chain employs TRBV18 and TRBJ1-1; 9 bases map to TRBD1. The CDR3 DNA sequence: TGTGCCAGCTCACCCAACAAGGGACAGGGCGGTACGAACACTGAAGCTTTCTTT. Protein: CASSPNKGQGGTNTEAFF. Filled out from reference TRBV18 and TRBJ1-1, the complete variable domain reads NAGVMQNPRHLVRRRGQEARLRCSPMKGHSHVYWYRQLPEEGLKFMVYLQKENIIDESGMPKERFSAEFPKEGPSILRIQQVVRGDSAAYFCASSPNKGQGGTNTEAFFGQGTRLTVV.